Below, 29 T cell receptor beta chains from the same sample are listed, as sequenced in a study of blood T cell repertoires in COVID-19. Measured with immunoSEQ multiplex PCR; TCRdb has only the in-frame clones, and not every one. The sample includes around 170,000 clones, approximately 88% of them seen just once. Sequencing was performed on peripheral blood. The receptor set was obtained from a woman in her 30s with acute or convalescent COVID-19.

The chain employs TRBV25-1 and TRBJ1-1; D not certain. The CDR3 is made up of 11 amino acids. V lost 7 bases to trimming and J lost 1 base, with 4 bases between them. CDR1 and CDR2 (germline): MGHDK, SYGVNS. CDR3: CASMRNTEAFF. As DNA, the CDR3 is TGTGCCAGCATGAGGAACACTGAAGCTTTCTTT.

CDR3 protein: CASSQVHRLNTEAFF. As DNA, the CDR3 is TGCGCCAGCAGCCAAGTTCACAGACTGAACACTGAAGCTTTCTTT. The chain links TRBV4-1 to TRBJ1-1, with D unclear. This CDR3 is built from 15 residues. The V gene lost 1 base and the J gene lost 0 bases, with 9 bases spanning the gap. Germline assignment: CDR1 MGHRA and CDR2 YSYEKL.

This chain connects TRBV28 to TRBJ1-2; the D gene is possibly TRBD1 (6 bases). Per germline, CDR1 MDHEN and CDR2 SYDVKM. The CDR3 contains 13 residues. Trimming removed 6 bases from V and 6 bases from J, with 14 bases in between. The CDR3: CASSPDRWDGYTF. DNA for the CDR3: TGTGCCAGCAGCCCCGACAGGTGGGATGGCTACACCTTC.

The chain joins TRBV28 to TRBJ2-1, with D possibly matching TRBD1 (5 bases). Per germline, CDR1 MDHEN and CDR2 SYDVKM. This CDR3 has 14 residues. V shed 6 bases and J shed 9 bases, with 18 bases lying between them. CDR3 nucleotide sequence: TGTGCCAGCAGCCTTACCCGCAGGGTGGCTGAGCAGTTCTTC. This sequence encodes CASSLTRRVAEQFF. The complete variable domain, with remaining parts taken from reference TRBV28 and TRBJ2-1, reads DVKVTQSSRYLVKRTGEKVFLECVQDMDHENMFWYRQDPGLGLRLIYFSYDVKMKEKGDIPEGYSVSREKKERFSLILESASTNQTSMYLCASSLTRRVAEQFFGPGTRLTVL.

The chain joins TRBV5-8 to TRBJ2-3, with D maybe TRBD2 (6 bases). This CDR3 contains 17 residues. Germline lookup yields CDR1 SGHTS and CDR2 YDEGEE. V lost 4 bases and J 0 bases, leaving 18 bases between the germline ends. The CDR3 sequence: CASSPSLAEGSTDTQYF. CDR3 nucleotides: TGTGCCAGCAGCCCATCGTTAGCGGAGGGAAGCACAGATACGCAGTATTTT.

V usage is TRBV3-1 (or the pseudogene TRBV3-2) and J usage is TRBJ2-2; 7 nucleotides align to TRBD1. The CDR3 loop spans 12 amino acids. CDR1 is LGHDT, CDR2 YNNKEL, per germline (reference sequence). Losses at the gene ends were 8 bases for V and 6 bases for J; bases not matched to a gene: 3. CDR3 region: CASWGTAGELFF. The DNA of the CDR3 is TGTGCCAGCTGGGGGACAGCCGGGGAGCTGTTTTTT.

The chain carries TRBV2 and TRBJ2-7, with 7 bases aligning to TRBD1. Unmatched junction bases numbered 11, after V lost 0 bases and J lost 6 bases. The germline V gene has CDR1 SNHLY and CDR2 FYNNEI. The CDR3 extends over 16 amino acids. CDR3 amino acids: CASSEAPRGSEGEQYF. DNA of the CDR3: TGTGCCAGCAGTGAAGCACCCAGGGGGTCGGAAGGCGAGCAGTACTTC.

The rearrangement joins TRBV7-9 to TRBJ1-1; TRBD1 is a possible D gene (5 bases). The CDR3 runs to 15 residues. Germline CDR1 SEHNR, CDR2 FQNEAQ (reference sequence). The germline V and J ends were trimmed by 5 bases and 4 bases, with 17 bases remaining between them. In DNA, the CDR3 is TGTGCCAGCAGCCCATCGAATCAGGGTAGCACTGAAGCTTTCTTT. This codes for CASSPSNQGSTEAFF.

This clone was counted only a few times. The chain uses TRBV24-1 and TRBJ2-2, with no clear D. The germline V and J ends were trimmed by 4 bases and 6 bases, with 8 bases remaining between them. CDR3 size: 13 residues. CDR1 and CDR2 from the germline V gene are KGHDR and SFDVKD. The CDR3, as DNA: TGTGCCACCAGTGAGATGGGCGCCGGGGAGCTGTTTTTT. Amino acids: CATSEMGAGELFF.

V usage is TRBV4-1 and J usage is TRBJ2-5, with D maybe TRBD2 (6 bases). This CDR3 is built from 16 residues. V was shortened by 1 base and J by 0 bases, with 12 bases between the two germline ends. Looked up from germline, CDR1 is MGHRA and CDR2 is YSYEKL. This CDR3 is CASSQAPTRNQETQYF. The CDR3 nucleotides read TGCGCCAGCAGCCAAGCCCCGACTAGGAACCAAGAGACCCAGTACTTC.

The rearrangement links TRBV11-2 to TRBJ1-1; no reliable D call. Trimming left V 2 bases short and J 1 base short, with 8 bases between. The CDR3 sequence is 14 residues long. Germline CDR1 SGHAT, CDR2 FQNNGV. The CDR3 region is CASSLLAGNTEAFF. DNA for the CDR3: TGTGCCAGCAGCTTACTCGCGGGGAACACTGAAGCTTTCTTT.

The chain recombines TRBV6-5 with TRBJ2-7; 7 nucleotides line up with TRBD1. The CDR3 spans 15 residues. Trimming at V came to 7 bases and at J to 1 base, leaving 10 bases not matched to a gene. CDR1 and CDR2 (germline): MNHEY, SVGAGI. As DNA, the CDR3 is TGTGCCAGCAAGGAAGGGACAGAAACGTCCTACGAGCAGTACTTC. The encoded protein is CASKEGTETSYEQYF.

DNA of the CDR3: TGTGCCAGCAGCTTAGAAGTCCCCTCACTAGCGGGGGGTGAGCAGTTCTTC. As protein: CASSLEVPSLAGGEQFF. J is TRBJ2-1 and V is TRBV7-9; 12 bases match TRBD2. The CDR3 extends over 17 amino acids. The J segment lost 9 bases and the V segment lost 1 base, leaving 10 bases of the junction unmatched. Germline CDR1 is SEHNR and CDR2 is FQNEAQ (reference sequence).

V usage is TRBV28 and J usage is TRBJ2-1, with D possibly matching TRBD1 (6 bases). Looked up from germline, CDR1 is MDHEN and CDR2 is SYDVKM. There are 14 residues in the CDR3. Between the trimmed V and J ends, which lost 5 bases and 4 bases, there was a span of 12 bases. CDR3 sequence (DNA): TGTGCCAGCAGTCTCAGACAGGTGTACAATGAGCAGTTCTTC. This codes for CASSLRQVYNEQFF.

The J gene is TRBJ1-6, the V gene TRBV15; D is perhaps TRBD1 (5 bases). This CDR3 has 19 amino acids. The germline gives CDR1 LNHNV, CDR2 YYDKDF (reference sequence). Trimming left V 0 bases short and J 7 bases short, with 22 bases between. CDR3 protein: CATSREGSTGGVHNSPLHF. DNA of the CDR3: TGTGCCACCAGCAGAGAGGGGAGCACGGGGGGGGTCCACAATTCACCCCTCCACTTT.

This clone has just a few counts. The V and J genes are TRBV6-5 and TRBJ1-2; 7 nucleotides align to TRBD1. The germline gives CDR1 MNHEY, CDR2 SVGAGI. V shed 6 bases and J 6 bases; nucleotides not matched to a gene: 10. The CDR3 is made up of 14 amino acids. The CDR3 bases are TGTGCCAGCAGGGCCTATAGGGGGCTAAATGGCTACACCTTC. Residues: CASRAYRGLNGYTF.

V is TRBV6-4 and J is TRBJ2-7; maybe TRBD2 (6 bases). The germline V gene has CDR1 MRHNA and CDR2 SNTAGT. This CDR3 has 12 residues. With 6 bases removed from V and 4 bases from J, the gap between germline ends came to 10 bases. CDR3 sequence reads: CASRGEDYEQYF. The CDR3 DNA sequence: TGTGCCAGCAGGGGGGAGGATTACGAGCAGTACTTC.

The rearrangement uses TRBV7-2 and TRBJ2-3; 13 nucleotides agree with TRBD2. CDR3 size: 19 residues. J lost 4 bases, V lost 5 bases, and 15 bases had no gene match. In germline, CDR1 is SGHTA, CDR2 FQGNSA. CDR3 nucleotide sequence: TGTGCCAGCAGCCCGGGACTAGCGGGGAATCCCGGGGTCGCAGATACGCAGTATTTT. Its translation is CASSPGLAGNPGVADTQYF.

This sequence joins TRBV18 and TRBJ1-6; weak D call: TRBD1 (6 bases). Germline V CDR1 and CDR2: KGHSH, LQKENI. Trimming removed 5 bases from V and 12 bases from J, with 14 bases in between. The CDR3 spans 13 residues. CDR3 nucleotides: TGTGCCAGCTCAACACGGACAGAGGAACCCCTCCACTTT. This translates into CASSTRTEEPLHF. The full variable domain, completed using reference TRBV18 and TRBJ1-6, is NAGVMQNPRHLVRRRGQEARLRCSPMKGHSHVYWYRQLPEEGLKFMVYLQKENIIDESGMPKERFSAEFPKEGPSILRIQQVVRGDSAAYFCASSTRTEEPLHFGNGTRLTVT.

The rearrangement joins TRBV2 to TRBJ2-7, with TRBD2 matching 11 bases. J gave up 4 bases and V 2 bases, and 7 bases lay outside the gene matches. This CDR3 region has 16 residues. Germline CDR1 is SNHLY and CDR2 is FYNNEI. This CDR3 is CASSEITSGRPYEQYF. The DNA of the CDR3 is TGTGCCAGCAGTGAAATCACTAGCGGGAGACCATACGAGCAGTACTTC.

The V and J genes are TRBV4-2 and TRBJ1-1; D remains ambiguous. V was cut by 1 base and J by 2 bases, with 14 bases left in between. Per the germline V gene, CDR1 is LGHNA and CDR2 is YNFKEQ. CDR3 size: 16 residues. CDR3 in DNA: TGTGCCAGCAGCCAAGGAGGAGGCAGGATTAACACTGAAGCTTTCTTT. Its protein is CASSQGGGRINTEAFF.

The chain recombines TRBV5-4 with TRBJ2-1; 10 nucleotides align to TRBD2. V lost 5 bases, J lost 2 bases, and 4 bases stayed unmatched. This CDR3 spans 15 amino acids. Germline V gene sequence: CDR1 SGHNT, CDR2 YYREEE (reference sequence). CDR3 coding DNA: TGTGCCAGCAGGGATGGGACTAGCGCCTACAATGAGCAGTTCTTC. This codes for CASRDGTSAYNEQFF. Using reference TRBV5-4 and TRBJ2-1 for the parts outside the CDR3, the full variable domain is ETGVTQSPTHLIKTRGQQVTLRCSSQSGHNTVSWYQQALGQGPQFIFQYYREEENGRGNFPPRFSGLQFPNYSSELNVNALELDDSALYLCASRDGTSAYNEQFFGPGTRLTVL.

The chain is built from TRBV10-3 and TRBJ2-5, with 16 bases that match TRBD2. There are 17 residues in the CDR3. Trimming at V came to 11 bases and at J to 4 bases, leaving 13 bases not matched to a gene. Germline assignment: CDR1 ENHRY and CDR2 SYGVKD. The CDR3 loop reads CAATPGLAGGVVETQYF. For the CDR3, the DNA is TGTGCCGCAACACCGGGACTAGCGGGAGGGGTGGTAGAGACCCAGTACTTC.

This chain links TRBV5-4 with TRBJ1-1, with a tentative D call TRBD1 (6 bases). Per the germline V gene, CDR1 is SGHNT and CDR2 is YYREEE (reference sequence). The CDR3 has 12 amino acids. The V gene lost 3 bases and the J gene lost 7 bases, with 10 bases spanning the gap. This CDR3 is CASSSQGGEAFF. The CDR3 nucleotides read TGTGCCAGCAGCTCACAGGGCGGTGAAGCTTTCTTT.

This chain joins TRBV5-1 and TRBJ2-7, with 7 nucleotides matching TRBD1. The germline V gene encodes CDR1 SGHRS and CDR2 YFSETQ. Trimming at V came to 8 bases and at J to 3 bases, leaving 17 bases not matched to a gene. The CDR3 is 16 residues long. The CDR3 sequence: CASKLGTAQDYYEQYF. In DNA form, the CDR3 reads TGCGCCAGTAAACTTGGGACAGCGCAGGATTACTACGAGCAGTACTTC.

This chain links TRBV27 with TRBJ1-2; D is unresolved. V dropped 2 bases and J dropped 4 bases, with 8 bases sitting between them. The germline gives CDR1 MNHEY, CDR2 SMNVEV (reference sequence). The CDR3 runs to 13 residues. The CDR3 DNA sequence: TGTGCCAGCAGTTTAGAACAGTTCTATGGCTACACCTTC. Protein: CASSLEQFYGYTF.

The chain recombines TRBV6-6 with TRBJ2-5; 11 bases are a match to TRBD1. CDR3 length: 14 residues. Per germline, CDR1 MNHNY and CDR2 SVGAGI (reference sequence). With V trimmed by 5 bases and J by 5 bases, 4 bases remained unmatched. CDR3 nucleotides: TGTGCCAGCAGTACGGACAGGGGGCTGGAGACCCAGTACTTC. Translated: CASSTDRGLETQYF.

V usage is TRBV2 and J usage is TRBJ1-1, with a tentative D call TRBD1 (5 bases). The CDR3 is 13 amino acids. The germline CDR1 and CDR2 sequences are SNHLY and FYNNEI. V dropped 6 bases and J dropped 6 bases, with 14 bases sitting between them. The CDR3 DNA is TGTGCCAGCAGATCTGCCGGGGGTCCTGAAGCTTTCTTT. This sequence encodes CASRSAGGPEAFF.

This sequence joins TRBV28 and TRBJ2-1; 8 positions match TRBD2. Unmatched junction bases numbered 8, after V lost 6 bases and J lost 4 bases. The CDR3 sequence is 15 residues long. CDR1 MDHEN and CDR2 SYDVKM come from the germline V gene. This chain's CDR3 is CASRSAGELYNEQFF. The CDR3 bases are TGTGCCAGCAGGTCAGCGGGAGAGCTTTACAATGAGCAGTTCTTC.